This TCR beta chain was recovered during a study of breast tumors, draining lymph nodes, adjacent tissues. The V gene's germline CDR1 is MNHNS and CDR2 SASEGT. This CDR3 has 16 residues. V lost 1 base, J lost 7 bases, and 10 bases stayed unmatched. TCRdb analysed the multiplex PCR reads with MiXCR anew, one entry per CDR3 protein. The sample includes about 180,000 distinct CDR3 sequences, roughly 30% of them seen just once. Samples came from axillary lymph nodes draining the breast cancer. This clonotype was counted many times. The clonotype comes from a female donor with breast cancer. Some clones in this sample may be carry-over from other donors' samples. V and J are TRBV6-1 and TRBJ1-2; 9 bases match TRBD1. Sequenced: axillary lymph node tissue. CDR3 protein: CASSEEWGQGQSGYTF. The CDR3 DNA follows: TGTGCCAGCAGTGAAGAGTGGGGACAGGGACAGAGTGGCTACACCTTC.